These 29 T cell receptor beta chains were all obtained from the same sample, sequenced in a study of T cells after yellow fever vaccination. TCRdb processed the 5' RACE reads anew with MiXCR; each CDR3 protein has one entry. The sample lists about 630,000 distinct CDR3 sequences, approximately 13% occurring once. The sample was PBMCs, taken on the day of the yellow fever booster vaccination. Source of these receptors: a man aged 30-40 years who received the YFV17D yellow fever vaccine.

The J gene is TRBJ2-5, the V gene TRBV5-6, with TRBD2 matching over 7 bases. The germline gives CDR1 SGHDT, CDR2 YYEEEE. Trimming took 4 bases from V and 5 from J; bases not matched to a gene: 11. The CDR3 has 15 residues. This chain's CDR3 is CASSQMRESEETQYF. The CDR3 DNA follows: TGTGCCAGCAGCCAAATGCGGGAGTCAGAGGAGACCCAGTACTTC. Full variable domain (outside the CDR3, taken from reference TRBV5-6 and TRBJ2-5): DAGVTQSPTHLIKTRGQQVTLRCSPKSGHDTVSWYQQALGQGPQFIFQYYEEEERQRGNFPDRFSGHQFPNYSSELNVNALLLGDSALYLCASSQMRESEETQYFGPGTRLLVL.

This clonotype was counted a few times. This chain joins TRBV7-9 and TRBJ1-1; D uncertain. The germline V and J ends were trimmed by 7 bases and 4 bases, with 10 bases remaining between them. The CDR3 runs to 12 residues. CDR1 SEHNR and CDR2 FQNEAQ come from the germline V gene (reference sequence). The CDR3 sequence: CASTGWGTEAFF. The CDR3 nucleotides read TGTGCCAGCACCGGATGGGGCACTGAAGCTTTCTTT.

In the case of this clonotype: An end of the junction does not agree with germline; a read error may underlie this. The chain is built from TRBV20-1 and TRBJ2-7, with 8 bases matching TRBD2. The CDR3 has 17 amino acids. The V gene's germline CDR1 is DFQATT and CDR2 SNEGSKA (reference sequence). The DNA of the CDR3 is TGCTGTGCTAGAAGAGCGGGAGTGGGGGCCGGATTCTACGAGCAGTACTTC. Residues: CCARRAGVGAGFYEQYF.

This clonotype was counted at least ten times. CDR3 in amino acids: CASSYRDGSYEQYF. DNA for the CDR3: TGTGCCAGCAGTTACCGGGACGGCTCCTACGAGCAGTACTTC. The chain employs TRBV6-5 and TRBJ2-7, with D perhaps given as TRBD1 or TRBD2 (5 bases each). Per the germline V gene, CDR1 is MNHEY and CDR2 is SVGAGI. Trimming removed 2 bases at V and 0 bases at J, with 8 bases between. This CDR3 has 14 amino acids.

This clonotype was detected only a few times. The chain uses TRBV12-3 or TRBV12-4 and TRBJ2-1; 12 positions agree with TRBD2. Trimming at V came to 5 bases and at J to 9 bases, leaving 5 bases not matched to a gene. The CDR3 sequence is 14 residues long. The CDR3 DNA reads TGTGCCAGCAGTGCTAGCGGGAGGGGTGGTGAGCAGTTCTTC. Amino acids: CASSASGRGGEQFF.

V and J are TRBV20-1 and TRBJ2-2; D is possibly TRBD1 or TRBD2 (5 bases each). The CDR3 sequence is 14 residues long. The V gene's germline CDR1 is DFQATT and CDR2 SNEGSKA (reference sequence). V lost 1 base and J lost 4, with 10 bases in between. The CDR3 nucleotides read TGCAGTGCTAGAGGGGGGTTGGGCACCGGGGAGCTGTTTTTT. As protein: CSARGGLGTGELFF.

This sequence joins TRBV9 and TRBJ2-1, with D maybe TRBD2 (5 bases). This CDR3 has 14 amino acids. The V end was cut by 3 bases, the J end by 1 base, with 8 bases between. Germline assignment: CDR1 SGDLS and CDR2 YYNGEE. Written as DNA, the CDR3 is TGTGCCAGCAGCGGTAGCGATTCCTACAATGAGCAGTTCTTC. This encodes CASSGSDSYNEQFF.

V and J are TRBV20-1 and TRBJ2-5; TRBD2 matches at 8 bases. J was trimmed by 2 bases and V by 5 bases; bases with no gene match: 10. Germline V gene sequence: CDR1 DFQATT, CDR2 SNEGSKA (reference sequence). This CDR3 contains 15 residues. The chain's CDR3 is CSAHPLAELQETQYF. The CDR3 nucleotides are TGCAGTGCTCATCCACTAGCGGAGCTACAAGAGACCCAGTACTTC.

This clonotype has more than one count but fewer than ten. The genes are TRBV7-2 and TRBJ2-1, with 9 bases identical to TRBD2. Germline loops: CDR1 SGHTA, CDR2 FQGNSA. J gave up 8 bases and V 2 bases, and 13 bases lay outside the gene matches. CDR3 size: 17 residues. The CDR3 DNA follows: TGTGCCAGCAGCTTAAGGCGGGGCGGGAGGGTGAGCGATGAGCAGTTCTTC. Residues: CASSLRRGGRVSDEQFF. The full variable domain, rest sourced from reference TRBV7-2 and TRBJ2-1, is GAGVSQSPSNKVTEKGKDVELRCDPISGHTALYWYRQSLGQGLEFLIYFQGNSAPDKSGLPSDRFSAERTGGSVSTLTIQRTQQEDSAVYLCASSLRRGGRVSDEQFFGPGTRLTVL.

V is TRBV15 and J is TRBJ2-5; no definite D call. Germline lookup yields CDR1 LNHNV and CDR2 YYDKDF (reference sequence). V was shortened by 5 bases and J by 3 bases, with 13 bases between the two germline ends. This CDR3 is built from 14 residues. CDR3 sequence reads: CATSSDRAEETQYF. The CDR3 coding sequence is TGTGCCACCAGCTCCGATAGGGCAGAAGAGACCCAGTACTTC.

The chain is built from TRBV2 and TRBJ2-3; no firm D call. The V end lost 5 bases, the J end lost 9 bases, and 12 bases lay between the germline ends. The CDR3 loop spans 12 amino acids. Germline assignment: CDR1 SNHLY and CDR2 FYNNEI. CDR3 nucleotide sequence: TGTGCCAGCAGTAAGTACACGGGCACGCAGTATTTT. As protein: CASSKYTGTQYF. Based on the CDR3 plus reference TRBV2 and TRBJ2-3, the full variable domain is EPEVTQTPSHQVTQMGQEVILRCVPISNHLYFYWYRQILGQKVEFLVSFYNNEISEKSEIFDDQFSVERPDGSNFTLKIRSTKLEDSAMYFCASSKYTGTQYFGPGTRLTVL.

The sample holds many counts of this clonotype. The chain is built from TRBV28 and TRBJ1-2; D is ambiguous. Trimming took off 9 bases at V and 4 bases at J, with 15 bases between the two ends. The CDR3 is 13 residues long. The germline gives CDR1 MDHEN, CDR2 SYDVKM. DNA of the CDR3: TGTGCCAGTACAGTCAGTAAGATCTATGGCTACACCTTC. Amino acid sequence: CASTVSKIYGYTF.

There are a few counts of this clonotype. The chain combines TRBV5-4 with TRBJ2-7, with a possible D match to TRBD1 (5 bases). The germline V and J ends were trimmed by 4 bases and 7 bases, with 18 bases remaining between them. CDR1 is SGHNT and CDR2 is YYREEE in the germline V gene (reference sequence). The CDR3 contains 14 residues. The CDR3 DNA reads as TGTGCCAGCAGCCATAAGACACAGGCTGGGGAGCAGTACTTC. Protein: CASSHKTQAGEQYF.

This clonotype was found many times. The rearrangement uses TRBV25-1 and TRBJ2-1; no clear D. This CDR3 is built from 13 residues. The germline CDR1 and CDR2 sequences are MGHDK and SYGVNS. The germline V and J ends were trimmed by 6 bases and 0 bases, with 6 bases remaining between them. CDR3 in amino acids: CASRPNSYNEQFF. CDR3 nucleotides: TGTGCCAGCAGACCTAACTCCTACAATGAGCAGTTCTTC.

This clonotype was seen a handful of times. CDR3 region: CASSLGIHGTDTQYF. As DNA, the CDR3 is TGTGCCAGCAGCTTAGGGATCCATGGGACAGATACGCAGTATTTT. The chain has TRBV7-8 and TRBJ2-3; no firm D call. The CDR3 sequence is 15 residues long. The ends were cut back, 1 base at V and 3 bases at J, with 11 bases in the middle. The germline V gene encodes CDR1 SGHVS and CDR2 FQNEAQ.

The chain combines TRBV5-6 with TRBJ1-2; no definite D call. The germline V gene encodes CDR1 SGHDT and CDR2 YYEEEE. Trimming took off 4 bases at V and 7 bases at J, with 17 bases between the two ends. This CDR3 is built from 14 residues. CDR3 region: CASSTGRLVIGYTF. CDR3 bases: TGTGCCAGCAGCACCGGACGGCTAGTAATTGGCTACACCTTC. The variable domain in full, with the rest retrieved from reference TRBV5-6 and TRBJ1-2, is DAGVTQSPTHLIKTRGQQVTLRCSPKSGHDTVSWYQQALGQGPQFIFQYYEEEERQRGNFPDRFSGHQFPNYSSELNVNALLLGDSALYLCASSTGRLVIGYTFGSGTRLTVV.

V usage is TRBV5-5 and J usage is TRBJ2-5; D gene unclear. The CDR3 is made up of 14 amino acids. CDR1 is SGHKS and CDR2 is YYEKEE in the germline V gene (reference sequence). V dropped 2 bases and J dropped 1 base, with 9 bases sitting between them. The CDR3 loop is CASSFGTTQETQYF. As DNA, the CDR3 is TGTGCCAGCAGCTTCGGAACCACCCAAGAGACCCAGTACTTC.

The gene calls are TRBV27 and TRBJ2-4; D possibly matches TRBD1 or TRBD2 (5 bases each). V gave up 8 bases and J gave up 7 bases, with 12 bases separating them. The CDR3 spans 12 residues. The germline gives CDR1 MNHEY, CDR2 SMNVEV (reference sequence). CDR3 region: CASFDWGNIQYF. CDR3 in DNA: TGTGCCAGCTTCGACTGGGGGAACATTCAGTACTTC.

This clonotype was seen ten or more times. This sequence joins TRBV7-2 and TRBJ2-7, with D hard to call. Trimming stripped 6 bases from V and 0 bases from J, with 6 bases between. Germline CDR1 and CDR2: SGHTA and FQGNSA. The CDR3 length is 12 residues. Here the CDR3 DNA reads TGTGCCAGCAGTTCCATCTCCTACGAGCAGTACTTC. Translation: CASSSISYEQYF.

There are a few counts of this clonotype. V gene TRBV15 combines with J gene TRBJ2-5; D ambiguous. Germline V CDR1 and CDR2: LNHNV, YYDKDF (reference sequence). The CDR3 is 12 residues long. Trimming cost V 0 bases and J 5 bases, with 4 bases left between them. CDR3 residues: CATSRDFETQYF. The CDR3 nucleotides read TGTGCCACCAGCAGAGATTTCGAGACCCAGTACTTC.

The chain employs TRBV4-2 and TRBJ1-1, with 8 bases matching TRBD1. CDR3 length: 18 residues. The V gene end was trimmed by 0 bases and the J gene end by 0 bases; junction bases not matched to a gene: 9. Looked up from germline, CDR1 is LGHNA and CDR2 is YNFKEQ. This CDR3 reads CASSQDYRGNGLNTEAFF. The CDR3 region has the DNA TGTGCCAGCAGCCAAGATTACAGGGGGAACGGATTGAACACTGAAGCTTTCTTT.

The chain combines TRBV20-1 with TRBJ2-7; 8 nucleotides line up with TRBD2. V was clipped by 6 bases and J by 3 bases; unmatched bases: 7. The CDR3 consists of 13 residues. Germline CDR1 DFQATT, CDR2 SNEGSKA (reference sequence). CDR3: CSAGRLAGYEQYF. The CDR3 DNA sequence: TGCAGTGCCGGGCGGCTAGCGGGCTACGAGCAGTACTTC.

This clonotype was seen a few times. This chain links TRBV6-1 with TRBJ1-1; D remains ambiguous. The germline CDR1 and CDR2 sequences are MNHNS and SASEGT. Trimming removed 4 bases from V and 3 bases from J, with 12 bases in between. CDR3 length: 14 amino acids. In nucleotides, the CDR3 is TGTGCCAGCAGTGCTTTTCCGCCTTACACTGAAGCTTTCTTT. It codes for CASSAFPPYTEAFF.

The chain links TRBV2 to TRBJ2-2, with D perhaps TRBD1 or TRBD2 (5 bases each). The CDR3 length is 14 residues. CDR1 SNHLY and CDR2 FYNNEI come from the germline V gene. Deletions cut 8 bases from V and 5 bases from J, with 15 bases between. Written as DNA, the CDR3 is TGTGCCAGCCACGGGGACCTCTGGACCGGGGAGCTGTTTTTT. This codes for CASHGDLWTGELFF. The whole variable domain, remainder taken from reference TRBV2 and TRBJ2-2, is EPEVTQTPSHQVTQMGQEVILRCVPISNHLYFYWYRQILGQKVEFLVSFYNNEISEKSEIFDDQFSVERPDGSNFTLKIRSTKLEDSAMYFCASHGDLWTGELFFGEGSRLTVL.

The chain is built from TRBV30 and TRBJ1-5; TRBD1 matches at 9 bases. Germline CDR1 and CDR2: GTSNPN and SVGIG (reference sequence). The CDR3 totals 13 residues. Trimming took 3 bases from V and 9 from J; bases not matched to a gene: 6. The DNA for the CDR3 is TGTGCCTGGAGGGCGGGACAGGGTTTGCCCCAGCATTTT. Protein: CAWRAGQGLPQHF.

The chain has TRBV10-2 and TRBJ2-5, with D tentatively TRBD2 (5 bases). The CDR3 spans 16 residues. The V and J ends lost 6 bases and 4 bases respectively, with 21 bases between them. Germline CDR1 WSHSY, CDR2 SAAADI. CDR3: CASRALRGYAGETQYF. Written as DNA, the CDR3 is TGCGCCAGCAGGGCCCTCCGAGGGTACGCAGGAGAGACCCAGTACTTC.

The V call is TRBV20-1, the J call TRBJ2-2; TRBD2 matches at 7 bases. Germline CDR1 is DFQATT and CDR2 is SNEGSKA (reference sequence). This CDR3 region has 17 residues. V lost 2 bases and J lost 2; bases outside the gene matches: 11. The CDR3 is CSARLASGSSNTGELFF. The CDR3 DNA reads TGCAGTGCTAGACTGGCTAGCGGATCCTCTAACACCGGGGAGCTGTTTTTT.

The V call is TRBV20-1, the J call TRBJ1-1; 7 bases are shared with TRBD1. Germline V lookup: CDR1 DFQATT, CDR2 SNEGSKA (reference sequence). The CDR3 covers 16 residues. V shed 0 bases and J 3 bases; nucleotides not matched to a gene: 10. CDR3 DNA: TGCAGTGCTAGAGACCCTGGGGGACAGTCGGACACTGAAGCTTTCTTT. Residues: CSARDPGGQSDTEAFF.

This clonotype was found many times. The gene calls are TRBV7-2 and TRBJ2-3; a possible D gene is TRBD1 (5 bases). Germline V gene sequence: CDR1 SGHTA, CDR2 FQGNSA. The V end was cut by 1 base, the J end by 6 bases, with 8 bases between. CDR3 length: 13 residues. CDR3 sequence: CASSLGRADTQYF. Here the CDR3 DNA reads TGTGCCAGCAGCTTAGGCAGGGCTGATACGCAGTATTTT.